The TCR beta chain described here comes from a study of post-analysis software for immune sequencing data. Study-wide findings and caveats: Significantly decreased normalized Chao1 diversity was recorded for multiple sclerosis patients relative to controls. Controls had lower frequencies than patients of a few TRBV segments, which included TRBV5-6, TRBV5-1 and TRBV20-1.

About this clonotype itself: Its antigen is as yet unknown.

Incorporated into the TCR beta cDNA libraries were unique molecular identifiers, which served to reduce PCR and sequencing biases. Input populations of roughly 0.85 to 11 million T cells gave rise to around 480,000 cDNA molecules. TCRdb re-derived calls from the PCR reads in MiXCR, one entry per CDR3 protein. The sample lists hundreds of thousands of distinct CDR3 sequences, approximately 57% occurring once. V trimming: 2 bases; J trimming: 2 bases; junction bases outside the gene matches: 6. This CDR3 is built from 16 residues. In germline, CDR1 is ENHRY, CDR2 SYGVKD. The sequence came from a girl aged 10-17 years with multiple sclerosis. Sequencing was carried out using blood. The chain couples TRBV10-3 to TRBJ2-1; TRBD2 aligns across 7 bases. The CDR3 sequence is CAISETKRGAYNEQFF. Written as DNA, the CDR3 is TGTGCCATCAGTGAGACAAAGCGGGGTGCCTACAATGAGCAGTTCTTC.